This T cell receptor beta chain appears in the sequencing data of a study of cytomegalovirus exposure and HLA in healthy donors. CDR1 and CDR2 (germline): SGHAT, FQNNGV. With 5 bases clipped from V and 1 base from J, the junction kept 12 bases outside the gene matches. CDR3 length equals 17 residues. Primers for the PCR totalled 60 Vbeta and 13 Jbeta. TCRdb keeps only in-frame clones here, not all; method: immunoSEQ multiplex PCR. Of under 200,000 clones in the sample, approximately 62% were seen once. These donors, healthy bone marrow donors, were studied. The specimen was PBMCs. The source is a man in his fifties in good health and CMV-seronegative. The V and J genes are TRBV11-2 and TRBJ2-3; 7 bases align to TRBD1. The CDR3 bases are TGTGCCAGCAGCCAGCTTCCGAGACAGGGAGGCACAGATACGCAGTATTTT. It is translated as CASSQLPRQGGTDTQYF.